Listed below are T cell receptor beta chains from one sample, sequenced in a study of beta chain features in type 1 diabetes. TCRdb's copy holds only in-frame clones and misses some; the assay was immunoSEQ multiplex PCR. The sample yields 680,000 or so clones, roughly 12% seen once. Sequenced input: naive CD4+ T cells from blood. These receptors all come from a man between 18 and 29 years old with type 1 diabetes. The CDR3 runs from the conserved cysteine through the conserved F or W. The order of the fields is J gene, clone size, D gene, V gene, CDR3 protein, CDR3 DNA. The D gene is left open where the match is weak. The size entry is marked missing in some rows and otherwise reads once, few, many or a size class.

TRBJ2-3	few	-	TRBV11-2	CASRERETDTQYF	TGTGCCAGCCGGGAGAGGGAAACAGATACGCAGTATTTT
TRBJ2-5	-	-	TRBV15	CATSPTGLETQYF	TGTGCCACCAGCCCCACGGGGTTAGAGACCCAGTACTTC
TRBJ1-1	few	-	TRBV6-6	CASSFDGWTEAFF	TGTGCCAGCAGCTTCGACGGGTGGACTGAAGCTTTCTTT
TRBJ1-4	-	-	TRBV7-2	CASSLESGFNEKLFF	TGTGCCAGCAGCTTAGAGTCAGGGTTTAACGAAAAACTGTTTTTT
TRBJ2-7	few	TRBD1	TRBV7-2	CASSPGQGQGAYEQYF	TGTGCCAGCAGCCCTGGGCAGGGACAGGGGGCCTACGAGCAGTACTTC
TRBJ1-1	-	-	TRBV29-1	CSVEGRQANTEAFF	TGCAGCGTTGAAGGGAGACAGGCGAACACTGAAGCTTTCTTT
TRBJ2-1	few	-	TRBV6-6	CASSYAHEQFF	TGTGCCAGCAGTTACGCCCATGAGCAGTTCTTC
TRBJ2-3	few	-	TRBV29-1	CSVEDHGADTQYF	TGCAGCGTTGAAGATCACGGGGCAGATACGCAGTATTTT
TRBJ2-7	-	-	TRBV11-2	CASSLGASEQYF	TGTGCCAGCAGCTTAGGGGCGTCCGAGCAGTACTTC
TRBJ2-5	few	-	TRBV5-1	CASSFTWDNEETQYF	TGCGCCAGCAGCTTCACCTGGGACAACGAAGAGACCCAGTACTTC
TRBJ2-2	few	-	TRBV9	CASSVDKQGGDTGELFF	TGTGCCAGCAGCGTAGATAAGCAGGGGGGAGACACCGGGGAGCTGTTTTTT
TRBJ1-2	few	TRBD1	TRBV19	CASNSGQGVYGYTF	TGTGCCAGTAACTCGGGACAGGGGGTTTATGGCTACACCTTC
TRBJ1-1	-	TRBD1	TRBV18	CASSPLPDRNILNTEAFF	TGTGCCAGCTCACCACTGCCGGACAGGAATATTTTGAACACTGAAGCTTTCTTT
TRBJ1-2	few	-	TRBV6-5	CASSYSYDSDLYGYTF	TGTGCCAGCAGTTACTCCTACGACAGTGACCTCTATGGCTACACCTTC
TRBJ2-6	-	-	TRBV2	CASSGTGANVLTF	TGTGCCAGCAGCGGGACAGGGGCCAACGTCCTGACTTTC
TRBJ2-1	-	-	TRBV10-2	CASSTVLQVNEQFF	TGCGCCAGCAGCACAGTTCTACAGGTCAATGAGCAGTTCTTC
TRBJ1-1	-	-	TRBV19	CASSIDLLGRTFF	TGTGCCAGTAGTATAGATCTATTAGGGCGGACTTTCTTT
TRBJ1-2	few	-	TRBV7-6	CASSFAETGRGYTF	TGTGCCAGCAGCTTCGCTGAAACAGGGAGGGGCTACACCTTC